What follows describes a single TCR beta chain. Antigen specificity is unknown. The sample originates from a study of cytomegalovirus exposure and HLA in healthy donors. Overall study: The approximately 720 first-cohort repertoires and the approximately 110 validation repertoires shared the same platform, a later analysis reported.

The table came from immunoSEQ multiplex PCR; TCRdb's copy has only in-frame clones and leaves some out. In the table there are some 150,000 clones, roughly nine tenths of which are singletons. This CDR3 has 16 amino acids. CDR1 is LGHNA, CDR2 YNFKEQ, per germline. With 1 base removed from V and 5 bases from J, the gap between germline ends came to 15 bases. It was the roughly 130-subject validation cohort, separate from the approximately 700-subject first cohort, to which the donors belonged. Study-level findings and limits: Rarity marked most TCR sequences, yet some public TCRs occurred in many donors. Cytomegalovirus association was assigned to 170 or so TCR beta chains.

The sequencing sample was made of PBMCs. The TCR originated in a woman between 18 and 29 years old in good health and CMV-seropositive. This sequence joins TRBV4-2 and TRBJ1-5; D possibly corresponds to TRBD1 (5 bases). In DNA, the CDR3 is TGTGCCAGCAGCCAAGTCATCCGGGGAGGGGATCAGCCCCAGCATTTT. Translated: CASSQVIRGGDQPQHF.